These T cell receptor beta chains were read from a single sample in a study of response to subunit inactivated influenza vaccine. TCRdb fed the RT-PCR reads into MiXCR, producing one record per CDR3 protein. The table has fewer than 800,000 distinct CDR3 sequences, around a sixth seen once. The input for sequencing was PBMCs from blood, taken about 13 days after vaccination. The receptor set was obtained from a man aged 50-59 years who received an inactivated influenza vaccine. Both conserved end residues are part of each CDR3. Fields, in order: clone size, J gene, D gene, V gene, CDR3 DNA, CDR3 protein. A D gene is named only where the DNA matches it firmly. Only part of the rows carry a size: once, few, many, or a class if the clone is expanded.

>few|TRBJ1-1|NA|TRBV9
TGTGCCAGCAGCCCACGTAGGCGGAACACTGAAGCTTTCTTT
CASSPRRRNTEAFF
>few|TRBJ2-5|TRBD2|TRBV6-5
TGTGCCAGCAGTTACCCTAGCGGGGGCCAAGAGACCCAGTACTTC
CASSYPSGGQETQYF
>NA|TRBJ2-2|NA|TRBV29-1
TGCAGCGTTGAGAAAGCGAACACCGGGGAGCTGTTTTTT
CSVEKANTGELFF
>many|TRBJ2-2|NA|TRBV27
TGTGCCAGCAGTTTAATAGGGGCGGGCGGGGAGCTGTTTTTT
CASSLIGAGGELFF
>NA|TRBJ2-1|TRBD2|TRBV29-1
TGCAGCGTTGAAGTAAGGCCCGGACTAGCGATCACAGGTGAGCAGTTCTTC
CSVEVRPGLAITGEQFF
>NA|TRBJ2-1|TRBD2|TRBV20-1
TGCAGTGCTAGTCCCCCGATAGCGGGAGTGCGGGAGCAGTTCTTC
CSASPPIAGVREQFF
>NA|TRBJ2-1|NA|TRBV11-2
TGTGCCAGCAGCCGTCAGACAGGACCCCATGAGCAGTTCTTC
CASSRQTGPHEQFF
>few|TRBJ2-1|TRBD2|TRBV5-1
TGCGCCAGCAGCTTGTTTGGACTAGCGGGAGGACCCGGGTCCTACAATGAGCAGTTCTTC
CASSLFGLAGGPGSYNEQFF
>few|TRBJ2-7|TRBD1|TRBV6-5
TGTGCCAGCAGTTACTCCGGGACAGGTCTCTCCTACGAGCAGTACTTC
CASSYSGTGLSYEQYF
>NA|TRBJ2-2|NA|TRBV9
TGTGCCAGCACTTCTGGTTCCGGGATAAACACCGGGGAGCTGTTTTTT
CASTSGSGINTGELFF
>NA|TRBJ1-4|TRBD1|TRBV4-1
TGCGCCAGCAGCCCAAGGGGGACAGGGTATGAAAAACTGTTTTTT
CASSPRGTGYEKLFF
>NA|TRBJ1-3|TRBD1|TRBV29-1
TGCAGCGTGGGAGGACAGGGCGCTGGAAACACCATATATTTT
CSVGGQGAGNTIYF
>few|TRBJ2-1|TRBD2|TRBV5-5
TGTGCCAGCAGCATAGGGACTAGCGGGAGAGTCCATGAGCAGTTCTTC
CASSIGTSGRVHEQFF
>NA|TRBJ2-3|TRBD1|TRBV5-1
TGCGCCAGCAGCTTGGGAGGGACAGGTAGCACAGATACGCAGTATTTT
CASSLGGTGSTDTQYF
>few|TRBJ2-3|NA|TRBV6-2/TRBV6-3
TGTGCCAGCAGTTACTCTGGCAGGACCACAGATACGCAGTATTTT
CASSYSGRTTDTQYF
>many|TRBJ1-2|NA|TRBV28
TGTGCCAGCAGTTGGGCTAACTATGGCTACACCTTC
CASSWANYGYTF
>many|TRBJ1-2|NA|TRBV12-3/TRBV12-4
TGTGCCAGCAGCTCTAGTGACAGTTATGGCTACACCTTC
CASSSSDSYGYTF
>NA|TRBJ2-1|NA|TRBV6-1
TGTGCCAGCAGAACACTCGCGGCTGGACCTGGATACAATGAGCAGTTCTTC
CASRTLAAGPGYNEQFF
>NA|TRBJ2-6|NA|TRBV3-1
TGTGCCAGCAGCCAAGATGGGTCTTTTGGGGCCAACGTCCTGACTTTC
CASSQDGSFGANVLTF
>NA|TRBJ2-2|TRBD2|TRBV7-7
TGTGCCAGCAGCTCCATCCTAGCGGGGCCGGATACCGGGGAGCTGTTTTTT
CASSSILAGPDTGELFF
>few|TRBJ2-4|NA|TRBV6-5
TGTGCCAGCAGTTACTCGGTGGGGGAAGTCAAAAACATTCAGTACTTC
CASSYSVGEVKNIQYF
>NA|TRBJ2-3|NA|TRBV5-1
TGCGCCAGCAGCTTGGAGAGCTCGGGCACAGATACGCAGTATTTT
CASSLESSGTDTQYF
>few|TRBJ2-3|TRBD2|TRBV7-6
TGTGCCAGCAGCTTACCTGCTAGCGGAAGCACAGATACGCAGTATTTT
CASSLPASGSTDTQYF
>NA|TRBJ2-7|TRBD1|TRBV4-2
TGTGCCAGCAGCCAAGAGACAGGGATCCCCTACGAGCAGTACTTC
CASSQETGIPYEQYF
>NA|TRBJ2-1|TRBD1|TRBV28
TGTGCCAGCAGTTTTGGACAGGGCTCTGCCTACAATGAGCAGTTCTTC
CASSFGQGSAYNEQFF
>NA|TRBJ1-1|NA|TRBV28
TGTGCCAGCAGCACTTATTGGAGTAGCCAGTGGAACACTGAAGCTTTCTTT
CASSTYWSSQWNTEAFF
>NA|TRBJ2-2|NA|TRBV12-3/TRBV12-4
TGTGCCAGCAGTAACCGGGAGCTGTTTTTT
CASSNRELFF
>NA|TRBJ2-5|NA|TRBV29-1
TGCAGCGTTCATAGGGCCCAAGAGACCCAGTACTTC
CSVHRAQETQYF
>NA|TRBJ1-1|TRBD1|TRBV7-3
TGTGCCAGCAGCTTAAACCTCCGGGACAGGGCCCGGGGCACTGAAGCTTTCTTT
CASSLNLRDRARGTEAFF
>NA|TRBJ1-1|NA|TRBV20-1
TGCAGTGCTAGAAGCCCCTACGGGGCCGCCACAGCTTTCTTT
CSARSPYGAATAFF
>few|TRBJ1-1|NA|TRBV6-5
TGTGCCAGCAGCTCACTGACAACGCCGACTTTCTTT
CASSSLTTPTFF
>few|TRBJ2-1|TRBD2|TRBV4-1
TGCGCCAGCAGCCAAGGGATAGCGGGGAGCACTCGCAATGAGCAGTTCTTC
CASSQGIAGSTRNEQFF
>few|TRBJ2-5|TRBD1|TRBV7-2
TGTGCCAGCAGCCGGACCAACAGGGGGCAAGGAGAGACCCAGTACTTC
CASSRTNRGQGETQYF
>NA|TRBJ1-4|TRBD1|TRBV12-3/TRBV12-4
TGTGCCAGCAGAACAGGGGCTATGGCTAATGAAAAACTGTTTTTT
CASRTGAMANEKLFF
>NA|TRBJ2-6|NA|TRBV27
TGTGCCAGCAGTTTATCGGCTAGTCAACTTGACGTCCTGACTTTC
CASSLSASQLDVLTF
>NA|TRBJ2-6|NA|TRBV12-3/TRBV12-4
TGTGCCAGTACAGGGGAGGCTGGGGCCAACGTCCTGACTTTC
CASTGEAGANVLTF